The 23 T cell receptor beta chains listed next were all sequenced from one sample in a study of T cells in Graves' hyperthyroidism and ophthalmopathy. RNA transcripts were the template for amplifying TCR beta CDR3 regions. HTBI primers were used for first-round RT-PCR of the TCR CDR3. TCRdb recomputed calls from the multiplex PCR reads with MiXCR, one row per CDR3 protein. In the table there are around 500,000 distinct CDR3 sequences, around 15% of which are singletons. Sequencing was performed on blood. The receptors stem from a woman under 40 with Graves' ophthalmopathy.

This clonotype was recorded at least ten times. The CDR3 loop is CASSEVRPPHSPLHF. The CDR3 DNA reads TGTGCCAGCAGTGAAGTTCGTCCCCCCCATTCACCCCTCCACTTT. The V call is TRBV2, the J call TRBJ1-6, with D hard to call. The V gene lost 1 base and the J gene lost 8 bases, with 12 bases spanning the gap. The CDR3 sequence is 15 residues long. Germline V gene sequence: CDR1 SNHLY, CDR2 FYNNEI.

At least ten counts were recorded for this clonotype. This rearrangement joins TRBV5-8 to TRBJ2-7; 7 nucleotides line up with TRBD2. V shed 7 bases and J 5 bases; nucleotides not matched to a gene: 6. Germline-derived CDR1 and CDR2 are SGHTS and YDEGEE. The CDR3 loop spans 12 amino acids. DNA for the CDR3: TGTGCCAGCTCCTATGCGGGGGACGAGCAGTACTTC. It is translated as CASSYAGDEQYF.

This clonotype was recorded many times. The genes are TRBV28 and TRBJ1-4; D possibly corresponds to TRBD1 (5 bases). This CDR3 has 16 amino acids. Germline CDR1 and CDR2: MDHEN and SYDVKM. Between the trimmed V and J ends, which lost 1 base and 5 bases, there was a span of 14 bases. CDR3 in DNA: TGTGCCAGCAGTTTATTTGGGGGAGATTCAAATGAAAAACTGTTTTTT. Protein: CASSLFGGDSNEKLFF. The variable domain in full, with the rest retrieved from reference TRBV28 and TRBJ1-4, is DVKVTQSSRYLVKRTGEKVFLECVQDMDHENMFWYRQDPGLGLRLIYFSYDVKMKEKGDIPEGYSVSREKKERFSLILESASTNQTSMYLCASSLFGGDSNEKLFFGSGTQLSVL.

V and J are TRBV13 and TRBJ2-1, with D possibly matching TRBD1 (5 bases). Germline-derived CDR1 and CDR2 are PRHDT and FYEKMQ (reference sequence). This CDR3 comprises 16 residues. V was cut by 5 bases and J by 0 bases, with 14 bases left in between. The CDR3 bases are TGTGCCAGCAGCGGGCAGGACACCCGCTCCTACAATGAGCAGTTCTTC. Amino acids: CASSGQDTRSYNEQFF.

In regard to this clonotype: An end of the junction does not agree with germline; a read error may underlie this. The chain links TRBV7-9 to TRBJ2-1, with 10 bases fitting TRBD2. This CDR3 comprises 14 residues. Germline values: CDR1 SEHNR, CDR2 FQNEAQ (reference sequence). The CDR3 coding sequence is TGCGCCAGCTCCGGGACTAGCGTCCGTCGTGAGCAGTTCTTC. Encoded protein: CASSGTSVRREQFF.

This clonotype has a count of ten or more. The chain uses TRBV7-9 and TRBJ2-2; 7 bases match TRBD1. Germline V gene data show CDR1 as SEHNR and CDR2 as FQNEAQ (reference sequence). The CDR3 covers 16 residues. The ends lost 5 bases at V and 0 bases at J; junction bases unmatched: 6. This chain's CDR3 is CASSRDRVTNTGELFF. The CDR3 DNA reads TGTGCCAGCAGCCGAGACAGGGTGACGAACACCGGGGAGCTGTTTTTT.

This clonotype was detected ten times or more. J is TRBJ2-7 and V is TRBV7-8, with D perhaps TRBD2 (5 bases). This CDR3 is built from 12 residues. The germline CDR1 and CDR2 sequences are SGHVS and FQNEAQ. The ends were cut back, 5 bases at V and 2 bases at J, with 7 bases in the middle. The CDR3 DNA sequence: TGTGCCAGCAGCCCGGGGACCTACGAGCAGTACTTC. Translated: CASSPGTYEQYF.

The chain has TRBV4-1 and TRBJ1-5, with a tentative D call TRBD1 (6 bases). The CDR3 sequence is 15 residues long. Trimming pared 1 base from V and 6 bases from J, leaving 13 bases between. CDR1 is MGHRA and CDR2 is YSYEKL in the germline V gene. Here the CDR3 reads CASSQVSGGGQPQHF. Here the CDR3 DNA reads TGCGCCAGCAGCCAAGTCTCCGGGGGCGGTCAGCCCCAGCATTTT.

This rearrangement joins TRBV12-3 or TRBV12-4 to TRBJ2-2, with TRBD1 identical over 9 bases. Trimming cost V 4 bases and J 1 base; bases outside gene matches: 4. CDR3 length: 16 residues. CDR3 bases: TGTGCCAGCAGTTCCGGGGACAGGGTGAACACCGGGGAGCTGTTTTTT. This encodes CASSSGDRVNTGELFF.

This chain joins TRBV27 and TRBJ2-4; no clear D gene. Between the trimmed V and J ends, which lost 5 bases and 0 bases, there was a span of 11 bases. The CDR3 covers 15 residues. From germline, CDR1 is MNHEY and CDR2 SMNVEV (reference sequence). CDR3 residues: CASSQNAVAKNIQYF. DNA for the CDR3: TGTGCCAGCAGTCAGAATGCGGTAGCCAAAAACATTCAGTACTTC.

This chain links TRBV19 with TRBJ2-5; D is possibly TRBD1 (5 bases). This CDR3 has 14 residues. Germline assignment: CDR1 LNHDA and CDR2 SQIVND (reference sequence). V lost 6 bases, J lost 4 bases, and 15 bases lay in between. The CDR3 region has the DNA TGTGCCAGTAGCCAGGGAATCTCCCGAGAGACCCAGTACTTC. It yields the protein CASSQGISRETQYF. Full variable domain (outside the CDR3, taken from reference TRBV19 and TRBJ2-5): DGGITQSPKYLFRKEGQNVTLSCEQNLNHDAMYWYRQDPGQGLRLIYYSQIVNDFQKGDIAEGYSVSREKKESFPLTVTSAQKNPTAFYLCASSQGISRETQYFGPGTRLLVL.

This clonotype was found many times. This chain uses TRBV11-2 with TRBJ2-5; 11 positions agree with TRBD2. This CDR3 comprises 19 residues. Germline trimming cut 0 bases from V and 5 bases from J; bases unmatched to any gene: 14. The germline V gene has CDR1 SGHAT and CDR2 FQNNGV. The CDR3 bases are TGTGCCAGCAGCTTAGATTGGGTGCGACTAGCGGGACGGTGGGAGACCCAGTACTTC. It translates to CASSLDWVRLAGRWETQYF. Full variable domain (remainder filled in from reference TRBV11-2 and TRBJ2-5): EAGVAQSPRYKIIEKRQSVAFWCNPISGHATLYWYQQILGQGPKLLIQFQNNGVVDDSQLPKDRFSAERLKGVDSTLKIQPAKLEDSAVYLCASSLDWVRLAGRWETQYFGPGTRLLVL.

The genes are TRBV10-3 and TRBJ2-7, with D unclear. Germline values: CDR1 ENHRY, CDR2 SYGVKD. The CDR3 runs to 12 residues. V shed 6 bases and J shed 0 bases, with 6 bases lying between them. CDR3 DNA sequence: TGTGCCATCAGGAGCGCCTCCTACGAGCAGTACTTC. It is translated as CAIRSASYEQYF.

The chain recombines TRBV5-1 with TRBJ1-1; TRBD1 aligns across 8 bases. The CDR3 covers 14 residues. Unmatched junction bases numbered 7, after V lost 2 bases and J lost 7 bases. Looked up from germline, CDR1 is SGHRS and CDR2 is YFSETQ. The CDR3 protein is CASSFTGGPNEAFF. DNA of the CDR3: TGCGCCAGCAGCTTCACAGGGGGACCGAATGAAGCTTTCTTT.

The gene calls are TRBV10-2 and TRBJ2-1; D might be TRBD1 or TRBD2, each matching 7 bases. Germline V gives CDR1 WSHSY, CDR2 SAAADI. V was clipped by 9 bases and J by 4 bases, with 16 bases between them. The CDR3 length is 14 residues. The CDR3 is CARGGGQPYNEQFF. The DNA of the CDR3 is TGCGCCAGGGGCGGGGGACAGCCGTACAATGAGCAGTTCTTC.

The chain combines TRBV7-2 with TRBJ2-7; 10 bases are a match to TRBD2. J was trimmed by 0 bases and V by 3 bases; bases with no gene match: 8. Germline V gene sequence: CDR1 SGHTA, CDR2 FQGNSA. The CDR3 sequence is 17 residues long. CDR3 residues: CASSFGLAVTSSYEQYF. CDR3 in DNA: TGTGCCAGCAGCTTCGGACTAGCGGTAACCTCCTCCTACGAGCAGTACTTC.

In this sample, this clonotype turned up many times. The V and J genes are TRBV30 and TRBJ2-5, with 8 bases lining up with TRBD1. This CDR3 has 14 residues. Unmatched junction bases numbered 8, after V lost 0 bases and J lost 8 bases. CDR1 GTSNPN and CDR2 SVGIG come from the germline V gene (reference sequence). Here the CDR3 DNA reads TGTGCCTGGAGTGTACTCGGACAGGGCAGTACCCAGTACTTC. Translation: CAWSVLGQGSTQYF. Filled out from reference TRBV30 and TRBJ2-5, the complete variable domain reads SQTIHQWPATLVQPVGSPLSLECTVEGTSNPNLYWYRQAAGRGLQLLFYSVGIGQISSEVPQNLSASRPQDRQFILSSKKLLLSDSGFYLCAWSVLGQGSTQYFGPGTRLLVL.

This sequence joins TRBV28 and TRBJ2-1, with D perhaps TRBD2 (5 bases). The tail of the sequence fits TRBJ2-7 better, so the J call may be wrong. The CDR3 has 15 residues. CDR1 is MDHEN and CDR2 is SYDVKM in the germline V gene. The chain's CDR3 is CASSGRAPATDEQYF. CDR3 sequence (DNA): TGTGCCAGCAGTGGGAGAGCCCCCGCTACAGATGAGCAGTACTTC.

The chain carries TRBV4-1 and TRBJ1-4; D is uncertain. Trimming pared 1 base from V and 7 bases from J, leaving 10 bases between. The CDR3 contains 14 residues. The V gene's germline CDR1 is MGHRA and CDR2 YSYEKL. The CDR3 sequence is CASSQAFASEKLFF. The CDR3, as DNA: TGCGCCAGCAGCCAAGCTTTTGCGTCTGAAAAACTGTTTTTT.

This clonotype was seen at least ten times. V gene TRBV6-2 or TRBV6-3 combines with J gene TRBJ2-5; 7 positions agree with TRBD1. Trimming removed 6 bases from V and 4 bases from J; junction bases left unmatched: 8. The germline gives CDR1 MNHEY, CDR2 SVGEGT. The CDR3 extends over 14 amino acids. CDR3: CASSKDRVRETQYF. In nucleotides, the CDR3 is TGTGCCAGCAGCAAAGACAGGGTGCGAGAGACCCAGTACTTC.

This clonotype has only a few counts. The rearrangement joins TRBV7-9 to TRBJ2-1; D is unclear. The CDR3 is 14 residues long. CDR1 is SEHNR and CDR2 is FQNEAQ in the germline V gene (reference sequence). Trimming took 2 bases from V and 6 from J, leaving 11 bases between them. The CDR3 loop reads CASSLIDWPNEQFF. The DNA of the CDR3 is TGTGCCAGCAGCTTAATTGACTGGCCCAATGAGCAGTTCTTC.

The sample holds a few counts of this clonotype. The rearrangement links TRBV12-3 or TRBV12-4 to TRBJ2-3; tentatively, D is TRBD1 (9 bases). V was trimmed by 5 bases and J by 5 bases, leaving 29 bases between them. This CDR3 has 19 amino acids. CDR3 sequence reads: CASSLGQGRLASLGDTQYF. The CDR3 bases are TGTGCCAGCAGTCTTGGACAGGGGCGACTAGCGTCCCTCGGAGATACGCAGTATTTT.

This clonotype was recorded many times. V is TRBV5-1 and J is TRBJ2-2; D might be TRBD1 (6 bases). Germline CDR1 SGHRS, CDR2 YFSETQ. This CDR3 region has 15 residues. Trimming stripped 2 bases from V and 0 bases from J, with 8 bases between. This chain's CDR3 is CASSLTGSNTGELFF. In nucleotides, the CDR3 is TGCGCCAGCAGCTTAACAGGGTCGAACACCGGGGAGCTGTTTTTT. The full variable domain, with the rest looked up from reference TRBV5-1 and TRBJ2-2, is KAGVTQTPRYLIKTRGQQVTLSCSPISGHRSVSWYQQTPGQGLQFLFEYFSETQRNKGNFPGRFSGRQFSNSRSEMNVSTLELGDSALYLCASSLTGSNTGELFFGEGSRLTVL.